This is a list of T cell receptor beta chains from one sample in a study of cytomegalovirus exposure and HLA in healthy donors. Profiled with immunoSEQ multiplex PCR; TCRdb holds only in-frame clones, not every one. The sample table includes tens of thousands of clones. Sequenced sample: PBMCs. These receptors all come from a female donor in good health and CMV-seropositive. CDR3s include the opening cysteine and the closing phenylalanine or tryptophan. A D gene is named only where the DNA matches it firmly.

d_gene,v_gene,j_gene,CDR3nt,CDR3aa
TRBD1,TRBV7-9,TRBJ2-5,TGTGCCAGCAGCCCCAGGGGGCCAGGGGGCACGGAGACCCAGTACTTC,CASSPRGPGGTETQYF
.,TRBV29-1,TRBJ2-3,TGCAGCCACTCAGTCCTTAGCTCCCGCACAGATACGCAGTATTTT,CSHSVLSSRTDTQYF
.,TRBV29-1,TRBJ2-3,TGCAGCGTCCGTGGGGGGAGCGCAGATACGCAGTATTTT,CSVRGGSADTQYF
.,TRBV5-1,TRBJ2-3,TGCGCCAGCAGCTTTGCAGGGAGGATGAGCACAGATACGCAGTATTTT,CASSFAGRMSTDTQYF
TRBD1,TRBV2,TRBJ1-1,TGTGCCAGGGGACAGCCCTACACTGAAGCTTTCTTT,CARGQPYTEAFF
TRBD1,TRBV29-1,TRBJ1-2,TGCAGCGTTGAAGAGACAGGGAACACCTTC,CSVEETGNTF
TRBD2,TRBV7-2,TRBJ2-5,TGTGCCAGCAGCTTATTTTCTAGCGGGACACAAGAGACCCAGTACTTC,CASSLFSSGTQETQYF
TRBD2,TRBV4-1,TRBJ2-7,TGCGCCAGCAGCCAGCTAGCGGGGCCCTCCTACGAGCAGTACTTC,CASSQLAGPSYEQYF
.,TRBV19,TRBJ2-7,TGTGCCAGTAGTATCTACGGTGGAGGCGGATACGAGCAGTACTTC,CASSIYGGGGYEQYF
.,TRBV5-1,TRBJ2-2,TGCGCCAGCAGCTTGGCTAGCGTAGGCACCGTGGAGCTGTTTTTT,CASSLASVGTVELFF
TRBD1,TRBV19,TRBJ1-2,TGTGCCAGTAGTATCGGACAGGGAGCTCGTGGCTACACCTTC,CASSIGQGARGYTF
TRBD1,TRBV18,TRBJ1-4,TGTGCCAGCTCACTTGGACAGGGCAACGAAAAACTGTTTTTT,CASSLGQGNEKLFF
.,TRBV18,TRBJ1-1,TGTGCCAGCTCACCACGGGGCCCCGTGACTGAAGCTTTCTTT,CASSPRGPVTEAFF
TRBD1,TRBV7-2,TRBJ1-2,TGTGCCAGCAGCTTTCCGGGACAGGGCCCCTATGGCTACACCTTC,CASSFPGQGPYGYTF
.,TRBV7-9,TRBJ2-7,TGTGCCAGCAGCTTCACCCAGTCCTACGAGCAGTACTTC,CASSFTQSYEQYF
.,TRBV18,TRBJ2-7,TGTGCCAGCTCACCATTGGAGGCGAGTGGGGAGCAGTACTTC,CASSPLEASGEQYF
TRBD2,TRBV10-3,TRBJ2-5,TGTGCCATCAGCACGCGAACTAGCGGGGCAAAAGAGACCCAGTACTTC,CAISTRTSGAKETQYF
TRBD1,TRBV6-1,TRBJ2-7,TGTGCCAGCAGTGAGGCTGGGACAGCCTCCTACGAGCAGTACTTC,CASSEAGTASYEQYF
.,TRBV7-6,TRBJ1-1,TGTGCCAGCAGCTTAGGTTCGCAGGCGACGAACACTGAAGCTTTCTTT,CASSLGSQATNTEAFF
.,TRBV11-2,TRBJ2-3,TGTGCCAGCAGCTTAGGCCTGGACAGAGGTACAGATACGCAGTATTTT,CASSLGLDRGTDTQYF
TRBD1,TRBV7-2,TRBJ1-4,TGTGCCAGCAGCTTAGTCAGGGGGGATGAAAAACTGTTTTTT,CASSLVRGDEKLFF
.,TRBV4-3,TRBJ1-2,TGCGCCAGCAGCCAAGATTTAACAGGCGATAACTATGGCTACACCTTC,CASSQDLTGDNYGYTF
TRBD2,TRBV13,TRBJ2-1,TGTGCCAGCAGCTTAACGACTAGCGCCTACAATGAGCAGTTCTTC,CASSLTTSAYNEQFF
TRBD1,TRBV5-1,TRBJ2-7,TGCGCCAGCAGCAATCGCCCGGGACAGCCTTCCTACGAGCAGTACTTC,CASSNRPGQPSYEQYF
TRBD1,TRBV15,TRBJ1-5,TGTGCCACCAGGGGAACAGGGGGTTCAGGGCAGCCCCAGCATTTT,CATRGTGGSGQPQHF
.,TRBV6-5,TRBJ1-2,TGTGCCAGCAGCCAGGACAGCCTCTATGGCTACACCTTC,CASSQDSLYGYTF
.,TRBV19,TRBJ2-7,TGTGCCAGTAGCCAAGACAACCCCACCTACGAGCAGTACTTC,CASSQDNPTYEQYF
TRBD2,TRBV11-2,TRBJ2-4,TGTGCCAGCAGCCCGGGACTATACATTCAGTACTTC,CASSPGLYIQYF